What follows are 30 T cell receptor beta chains derived from one specimen sequenced in a study of cytomegalovirus exposure and HLA in healthy donors. The PCR used 60 Vbeta and 13 Jbeta primers. The assay was immunoSEQ multiplex PCR, and TCRdb's table has in-frame clones only and misses some. The repertoire holds about 120,000 clones, with 75% to 90% as singletons. Sequenced input: PBMCs. These receptor sequences come from a man aged 40-49 years in good health and CMV-seronegative.

The chain has TRBV30 and TRBJ1-1, with a possible D match to TRBD1 (5 bases). Germline values: CDR1 GTSNPN, CDR2 SVGIG (reference sequence). Trimming stripped 0 bases from V and 6 bases from J, with 14 bases between. The CDR3 contains 14 residues. In DNA, the CDR3 is TGTGCCTGGAGTGTATCAGGGTTCGGGTCTGAAGCTTTCTTT. Amino acid sequence: CAWSVSGFGSEAFF. Based on the CDR3 plus reference TRBV30 and TRBJ1-1, the full variable domain is SQTIHQWPATLVQPVGSPLSLECTVEGTSNPNLYWYRQAAGRGLQLLFYSVGIGQISSEVPQNLSASRPQDRQFILSSKKLLLSDSGFYLCAWSVSGFGSEAFFGQGTRLTVV.

The chain carries TRBV29-1 and TRBJ2-3; 9 bases are shared with TRBD2. The CDR3 consists of 15 residues. In germline, CDR1 is SQVTM, CDR2 ANQGSEA. V shed 7 bases, J shed 1 base, and the junction held 9 bases outside the gene matches. Written as DNA, the CDR3 is TGCAGCGCCAAGATAGCGGGGGTTGGCACAGATACGCAGTATTTT. It yields the protein CSAKIAGVGTDTQYF.

On this clone: Mismatch with germline at one junction end may stem from a read error. The J gene is TRBJ2-6, the V gene TRBV5-6; weak D call: TRBD1 (5 bases). This CDR3 has 17 amino acids. The germline CDR1 and CDR2 sequences are SGHDT and YYEEEE. The CDR3 protein is CASSFRSFGSGANGLTF. CDR3 bases: TGTGCCAGCAGCTTTAGGTCCTTCGGATCTGGGGCCAACGGCCTGACTTTC.

This clone was seen a few times. This chain links TRBV18 with TRBJ2-7; D remains unclear. The CDR3 is 15 amino acids. The V end was cut by 5 bases, the J end by 0 bases, with 14 bases between. Germline CDR1 KGHSH, CDR2 LQKENI. CDR3 DNA sequence: TGTGCCAGCTCAAGTGACATACAAATCTCCTACGAGCAGTACTTC. Translation gives CASSSDIQISYEQYF.

This sequence joins TRBV10-1 and TRBJ2-2; D unclear. Germline lookup yields CDR1 WNHNN and CDR2 SYGVQD (reference sequence). The V end was cut by 2 bases, the J end by 2 bases, with 6 bases between. CDR3 length equals 14 residues. The CDR3 DNA follows: TGCGCCAGCAGTGAGGGCAGAAACACCGGGGAGCTGTTTTTT. It encodes CASSEGRNTGELFF.

This clone occurred once. The V and J genes are TRBV5-5 and TRBJ1-1; TRBD1 is a possible D gene (6 bases). The V end lost 4 bases, the J end lost 4 bases, and 17 bases lay between the germline ends. This CDR3 is 15 amino acids long. Germline V gives CDR1 SGHKS, CDR2 YYEKEE (reference sequence). The CDR3 DNA reads TGTGCCAGCAGCGTCTTGCTGGGGGCGGGCACTGAAGCTTTCTTT. This gives the protein CASSVLLGAGTEAFF.

The genes are TRBV6-1 and TRBJ2-1; 9 positions agree with TRBD1. Trimming removed 0 bases from V and 12 bases from J; junction bases left unmatched: 12. This CDR3 has 16 amino acids. Germline V CDR1 and CDR2: MNHNS, SASEGT. The CDR3 loop is CASSEAGGDRASRQFF. Written as DNA, the CDR3 is TGTGCCAGCAGTGAAGCGGGTGGGGACAGGGCCTCGAGGCAGTTCTTC.

This rearrangement joins TRBV5-1 to TRBJ1-1; a possible D gene is TRBD1 (5 bases). V lost 4 bases and J lost 3, with 16 bases in between. The germline V gene encodes CDR1 SGHRS and CDR2 YFSETQ. This CDR3 has 15 residues. Here the CDR3 reads CASSSPGYPDTEAFF. The CDR3 coding sequence is TGCGCCAGCAGCAGTCCAGGGTACCCAGACACTGAAGCTTTCTTT. The full variable domain, with the rest looked up from reference TRBV5-1 and TRBJ1-1, is KAGVTQTPRYLIKTRGQQVTLSCSPISGHRSVSWYQQTPGQGLQFLFEYFSETQRNKGNFPGRFSGRQFSNSRSEMNVSTLELGDSALYLCASSSPGYPDTEAFFGQGTRLTVV.

This clone has a handful of counts. The rearrangement uses TRBV10-2 and TRBJ2-3, with D hard to call. From germline, CDR1 is WSHSY and CDR2 SAAADI. V dropped 6 bases and J dropped 0 bases, with 7 bases sitting between them. The CDR3 is 13 residues long. Here the CDR3 DNA reads TGCGCCAGCAGGGTAGCTAGCACAGATACGCAGTATTTT. Protein sequence: CASRVASTDTQYF.

This rearrangement joins TRBV25-1 to TRBJ2-7, with a weak D call TRBD2 (5 bases). V gave up 2 bases and J gave up 6 bases, with 5 bases separating them. CDR1 MGHDK and CDR2 SYGVNS come from the germline V gene. This CDR3 is 11 amino acids long. The DNA for the CDR3 is TGTGCCAGCAGTGAAGCGGGCGAGCAGTACTTC. Translated: CASSEAGEQYF.

V gene TRBV7-2 combines with J gene TRBJ2-7; 10 bases fit TRBD2. V dropped 5 bases and J dropped 7; count of bases not matched to a gene: 11. Germline lookup yields CDR1 SGHTA and CDR2 FQGNSA. This CDR3 region has 15 residues. CDR3 nucleotide sequence: TGTGCCAGCAGCGGCAGCGGGAGGGCGGGACGGGAGCAGTACTTC. Protein: CASSGSGRAGREQYF.

The chain recombines TRBV23-1 with TRBJ2-6; D might be TRBD1 (5 bases). TRBV23-1 counts as an open reading frame of uncertain function. This CDR3 comprises 23 residues. Trimming took 4 bases from V and 0 from J, leaving 31 bases between them. In nucleotides, the CDR3 is TGCGCCAGCAGTCGTTCTTTTCAGGGTAGGACCGCCGAAGAGGACTCTGGGGCCAACGTCCTGACTTTC. Its protein product is CASSRSFQGRTAEEDSGANVLTF.

The J gene is TRBJ1-1, the V gene TRBV5-1; 12 bases are shared with TRBD1. The germline CDR1 and CDR2 sequences are SGHRS and YFSETQ. After removal of 4 bases from V and 4 bases from J, the junction contained 14 bases not matched to a gene. The CDR3 runs to 18 residues. CDR3 DNA: TGCGCCAGCAGCATAACCGGGACAGGGGGCGGAGGACCCACTGAAGCTTTCTTT. As protein: CASSITGTGGGGPTEAFF.

CDR3 nucleotides: TGTGCCAGCAGCTTTAGATCCGGGACCTACGAGCAGTACTTC. Protein product: CASSFRSGTYEQYF. The chain has TRBV7-8 and TRBJ2-7; possibly TRBD2 for D (5 bases). Germline V CDR1 and CDR2: SGHVS, FQNEAQ. V shed 3 bases and J shed 2 bases, with 11 bases lying between them. The CDR3 runs to 14 residues.

The chain joins TRBV5-8 to TRBJ2-5, with 12 bases aligning to TRBD2. CDR3 length: 19 residues. CDR1 is SGHTS and CDR2 is YDEGEE in the germline V gene. The ends lost 4 bases at V and 4 bases at J; junction bases unmatched: 17. CDR3 residues: CASSLDRGRLLAGGETQYF. The CDR3 DNA reads as TGTGCCAGCAGCCTTGACAGGGGGCGGTTACTAGCGGGAGGAGAGACCCAGTACTTC.

The chain joins TRBV7-9 to TRBJ1-1, with D possibly being TRBD1 (6 bases). The CDR3 is 15 residues long. V was clipped by 5 bases and J by 0 bases, with 13 bases between them. CDR1 is SEHNR and CDR2 is FQNEAQ in the germline V gene (reference sequence). In nucleotides, the CDR3 is TGTGCCAGCAGCGAATACAGGGCGGTGAACACTGAAGCTTTCTTT. This sequence encodes CASSEYRAVNTEAFF. Full variable domain (outside the CDR3, taken from reference TRBV7-9 and TRBJ1-1): DTGVSQNPRHKITKRGQNVTFRCDPISEHNRLYWYRQTLGQGPEFLTYFQNEAQLEKSRLLSDRFSAERPKGSFSTLEIQRTEQGDSAMYLCASSEYRAVNTEAFFGQGTRLTVV.

This clone has only one observation. This chain links TRBV5-1 with TRBJ2-3; 10 positions agree with TRBD2. The CDR3 extends over 14 amino acids. V was pared by 4 bases and J by 5 bases, with 4 bases of the junction left unmatched. CDR1 SGHRS and CDR2 YFSETQ come from the germline V gene. CDR3 coding DNA: TGCGCCAGCAGCAGCGGGAGGGCGGGAGATACGCAGTATTTT. It translates to CASSSGRAGDTQYF.

J is TRBJ2-1 and V is TRBV21-1; the D call of TRBD1 is as the table states it, not checked on the DNA. TRBV21-1 is a documented pseudogene. CDR3 length: 21 amino acids. CDR3 in DNA: TGTGCCAGCAGCTTACGGCACAGGGGTTACGGCGGCACCCTTGGGTGCAATGAGCAGTTCTTC. It specifies CASSLRHRGYGGTLGCNEQFF.

The chain uses TRBV7-2 and TRBJ1-5, with 7 bases identical to TRBD1. V lost 5 bases to trimming and J lost 3 bases; unmatched junction nucleotides: 4. CDR1 and CDR2 (germline): SGHTA, FQGNSA. The CDR3 is 14 residues long. This CDR3 reads CASSQGQVNQPQHF. DNA of the CDR3: TGTGCCAGCAGCCAAGGACAGGTCAATCAGCCCCAGCATTTT.

The gene calls are TRBV11-3 and TRBJ2-7; 9 positions match TRBD1. Unmatched junction bases numbered 8, after V lost 4 bases and J lost 7 bases. The CDR3 runs to 14 residues. Per the germline V gene, CDR1 is SGHNT and CDR2 is YENEEA. The CDR3 DNA reads TGTGCCAGCAGCTCGGGACAGGGAGTGAGGGAGCAGTACTTC. Translating gives CASSSGQGVREQYF.

The V and J genes are TRBV15 and TRBJ2-2; possibly TRBD1 for D (6 bases). The germline CDR1 and CDR2 sequences are LNHNV and YYDKDF (reference sequence). V was trimmed by 0 bases and J by 6 bases, leaving 14 bases between them. The CDR3 loop spans 16 amino acids. The CDR3 DNA sequence: TGTGCCACCAGCAGAGATCCTGGGGGCCTAGCCGGGGAGCTGTTTTTT. This codes for CATSRDPGGLAGELFF.

CDR3 DNA sequence: TGTGCCAGCAGCTCCGCAGGCGGGGGGGCCTACGAGCAGTACTTC. This gives the protein CASSSAGGGAYEQYF. V usage is TRBV7-2 and J usage is TRBJ2-7, with TRBD2 matching over 9 bases. The germline gives CDR1 SGHTA, CDR2 FQGNSA. Trimming at V came to 4 bases and at J to 2 bases, leaving 6 bases not matched to a gene. There are 15 residues in the CDR3.

Here the CDR3 DNA reads TGTGCCAGCACCGACGGGTCTCCTAACTATGGCTACACCTTC. Translated, it gives CASTDGSPNYGYTF. This chain joins TRBV7-9 and TRBJ1-2, with D uncertain. Germline CDR1 and CDR2: SEHNR and FQNEAQ (reference sequence). Deletions cut 7 bases from V and 0 bases from J, with 12 bases between. The CDR3 runs to 14 residues.

V gene TRBV18 combines with J gene TRBJ1-1, with a weak D call TRBD1 (5 bases). V lost 3 bases and J lost 5, with 13 bases in between. The CDR3 runs to 14 residues. Germline V CDR1 and CDR2: KGHSH, LQKENI. CDR3: CASSPPPRGTEAFF. The CDR3 DNA follows: TGTGCCAGCTCACCTCCCCCTCGGGGGACTGAAGCTTTCTTT.

The chain uses TRBV7-8 and TRBJ2-7; D is possibly TRBD2 (6 bases). This CDR3 is 14 amino acids long. V was trimmed by 5 bases and J by 6 bases, leaving 17 bases between them. The germline V gene has CDR1 SGHVS and CDR2 FQNEAQ. The CDR3 nucleotides are TGTGCCAGCAGCCCTCCGGGACTTGGGCTCGAGCAGTACTTC. Its protein product is CASSPPGLGLEQYF. Supplemented by reference TRBV7-8 and TRBJ2-7, the full variable domain reads GAGVSQSPRYKVAKRGQDVALRCDPISGHVSLFWYQQALGQGPEFLTYFQNEAQLDKSGLPSDRFFAERPEGSVSTLKIQRTQQEDSAVYLCASSPPGLGLEQYFGPGTRLTVT.

Concerning this clone: An end of the junction does not agree with germline; a read error may underlie this. This chain connects TRBV7-2 to TRBJ1-6; the D is unclear. CDR3 length: 12 residues. CDR1 SGHTA and CDR2 FQGNSA come from the germline V gene. The CDR3 here is CASSSNNSPLHF. The CDR3 DNA sequence: TGTGCCAGCAGCTCTAATAATTCGCCCCTCCACTTT.

The V gene is TRBV5-1, the J gene TRBJ2-2, with 10 bases fitting TRBD2. This CDR3 has 18 residues. J gave up 0 bases and V 4 bases, and 9 bases lay outside the gene matches. Looked up from germline, CDR1 is SGHRS and CDR2 is YFSETQ. The CDR3 DNA follows: TGCGCCAGCAGCCAAAGGACTAGCGGATTCGCGAACACCGGGGAGCTGTTTTTT. Protein sequence: CASSQRTSGFANTGELFF. Full variable domain (remainder filled in from reference TRBV5-1 and TRBJ2-2): KAGVTQTPRYLIKTRGQQVTLSCSPISGHRSVSWYQQTPGQGLQFLFEYFSETQRNKGNFPGRFSGRQFSNSRSEMNVSTLELGDSALYLCASSQRTSGFANTGELFFGEGSRLTVL.

V gene TRBV4-1 combines with J gene TRBJ2-1; 10 nucleotides agree with TRBD2. The CDR3 extends over 16 amino acids. Germline CDR1 MGHRA, CDR2 YSYEKL. Losses at the gene ends were 0 bases for V and 6 bases for J; bases not matched to a gene: 5. The DNA of the CDR3 is TGCGCCAGCAGCCAAGAGACTAGCGGGTCTCTCAATGAGCAGTTCTTC. Residues: CASSQETSGSLNEQFF.

The chain has TRBV20-1 and TRBJ2-7; TRBD1 might be the D (5 bases). V was pared by 6 bases and J by 10 bases, with 16 bases between. Looked up from germline, CDR1 is DFQATT and CDR2 is SNEGSKA (reference sequence). The CDR3 has 11 amino acids. CDR3 in DNA: TGCAGTGCGCCAGACCAGACAGTCCAGTACTTC. Residues: CSAPDQTVQYF.

V usage is TRBV2 and J usage is TRBJ2-1, with a tentative D call TRBD1 (5 bases). This CDR3 is 14 amino acids long. Germline values: CDR1 SNHLY, CDR2 FYNNEI. The ends were cut back, 2 bases at V and 7 bases at J, with 12 bases in the middle. CDR3 coding DNA: TGTGCCAGCAGTGAATTAGCAGGGCGGAATGAGCAGTTCTTC. It translates to CASSELAGRNEQFF.